The TCR beta chain under discussion was sequenced for a study of cytomegalovirus exposure and HLA in healthy donors. Across the study: Researchers found that roughly 80% of 398 genotyped donors fell within the Caucasian-associated ancestry cluster. Notes on the study in general: Reportedly, cytomegalovirus status was diagnosed with high sensitivity and specificity. Several of the most significant clusters appeared, in a later analysis, to be linked to common viral pathogens.

PCR involved 60 Vbeta and 13 Jbeta primers. Repertoires were generated with immunoSEQ multiplex PCR, while TCRdb's copy carries only in-frame clones and drops some. The sample contains roughly 130,000 clones, around two thirds of which appear only once. Samples came from healthy bone marrow donors. Details on this clone: Its antigen is still unknown.

Germline-derived CDR1 and CDR2 are MNHNS and SASEGT. With 3 bases removed from V and 9 bases from J, the gap between germline ends came to 8 bases. CDR3 length equals 11 residues. Sequencing was performed on PBMCs. The receptor's source is a man between 18 and 29 years old in good health and CMV-seropositive. The chain links TRBV6-1 to TRBJ2-5; no definite D call. Here the CDR3 reads CASSDLVAQYF. DNA of the CDR3: TGTGCCAGCAGTGACCTAGTAGCCCAGTACTTC.